Each of the 3 T cell receptor beta chains below was sequenced from the same sample in a study of cytomegalovirus exposure and HLA in healthy donors. The protocol was immunoSEQ multiplex PCR, while the TCRdb copy is restricted to in-frame clones and leaves out a portion. The sample has roughly 73,000 clones; 94% are singletons. Sequencing was carried out using PBMCs. The origin of the receptors is a man aged 18 to 30 in good health and CMV-seropositive.

The chain uses TRBV19 and TRBJ2-7; no definite D call. This CDR3 comprises 15 residues. V lost 3 bases, J lost 3 bases, and 15 bases lay in between. Germline values: CDR1 LNHDA, CDR2 SQIVND (reference sequence). Here the CDR3 DNA reads TGTGCCAGTAGTATTGCCGGTGGAGAAAGCTACGAGCAGTACTTC. Protein sequence: CASSIAGGESYEQYF.

The chain employs TRBV28 and TRBJ2-4, with 9 bases identical to TRBD2. The trim removed 4 bases at V and 8 bases at J, leaving 9 bases unmatched. This CDR3 region has 15 residues. Looked up from germline, CDR1 is MDHEN and CDR2 is SYDVKM. The CDR3 protein is CASSSVIAGVDIQYF. In DNA, the CDR3 is TGTGCCAGCAGTTCCGTGATAGCGGGAGTGGACATTCAGTACTTC.

The V call is TRBV5-1, the J call TRBJ2-1, with 8 bases fitting TRBD2. The CDR3 totals 15 residues. J lost 4 bases, V lost 4 bases, and 7 bases had no gene match. Germline V gene sequence: CDR1 SGHRS, CDR2 YFSETQ. CDR3 residues: CASSLGGARYNEQFF. Written as DNA, the CDR3 is TGCGCCAGCAGCCTCGGGGGGGCGCGGTACAATGAGCAGTTCTTC.